This T cell receptor beta chain derives from a study of control samples from healthy donors and cancer patients. The CDR3 sequence is 11 residues long. Trimming removed 1 base from V and 5 bases from J, with 3 bases in between. TCRdb's copy holds only in-frame clones and misses some; the assay was immunoSEQ multiplex PCR. The sample includes a few hundred thousand clones, 80% to 95% of them seen just once. The chain uses TRBV12-3 or TRBV12-4 and TRBJ2-7; no clear D. The source is a man aged 40-55 years with head and neck cancer. The sample comprised PBMCs. CDR3 in amino acids: CASSLGNEQYF. As DNA, the CDR3 is TGTGCCAGCAGTTTAGGGAACGAGCAGTACTTC.